This T cell receptor beta chain comes out of a study of blood T cells in healthy people across ages. This clonotype was observed a few times. It was with a sample-barcoded 5' primer and a J-beta primer mix that a second PCR of roughly 7 to 11 cycles was run. A template-switch adaptor containing 12 random nucleotides labeled each cDNA molecule. TCRdb re-called the 5' RACE reads with MiXCR, one entry per CDR3 protein. The data show about 540,000 distinct CDR3 sequences, with approximately 25% seen just once and under 9% held by the top ten. This CDR3 spans 13 amino acids. Germline values: CDR1 KGHDR, CDR2 SFDVKD. V lost 6 bases and J lost 7, with 9 bases in between. This sample was shared with a second study, whose subject was T cells of mothers and their children. Per that study: cDNA was made from all extracted RNA, around 1.5 ug per 15 ul.

The TCR comes from a boy aged 5-17 years in good health. The sequencing input was blood. V usage is TRBV24-1 and J usage is TRBJ1-6; D remains ambiguous. The CDR3 sequence: CATSRVLNSPLHF. DNA for the CDR3: TGTGCCACCAGTAGGGTGCTCAATTCACCCCTCCACTTT.